The present entry profiles one TCR beta chain with its context. What it binds is not known. This sample stems from a study of T cell responses to AZD1222 COVID-19 vaccine. Study results and caveats: The number of AZD1222 recipients seropositive at baseline was only five to seven. The donor cohort was predominantly white British with a female majority, and clonal diversity may have been underestimated. Spike-specific TCR breadth rose after two AZD1222 doses, and depth rose as well. Reportedly, nearly half the spike-specific TCRs target unmutated variant regions.

Trimming took off 1 base at V and 4 bases at J, with 11 bases between the two ends. The CDR3 consists of 14 residues. Germline CDR1 reads MNHNS; CDR2 reads SASEGT. TCRdb's copy holds only in-frame clones and misses some; the assay was immunoSEQ multiplex PCR. The sample contains about 120,000 clones, roughly nine tenths of which appear only once. The source material was peripheral blood, sampled on day 0 of AZD1222 vaccination. The rearrangement joins TRBV6-1 to TRBJ2-7, with D perhaps TRBD2 (5 bases). This clonotype was sampled from an adult in good health. This chain's CDR3 is CASSEVRASYEQYF. CDR3 bases: TGTGCCAGCAGTGAAGTGAGGGCGTCTTACGAGCAGTACTTC.